Given below is one T cell receptor (beta chain) in context. The target of this receptor is not known. Nothing much larger sits one base from this clone, and base qualities are not available. The entry originates in a study of blood T cell repertoires in COVID-19 (dated by TCRdb to the early 2020s). Regarding the complete study: Samples covering the acute and convalescent phases of COVID-19 were provided by collaborators in the United States, Italy and Spain. Samples came from the ongoing ImmuneRACE study (first 160 participants) plus 1,254 subjects from 6 global collaborators. The material from the prospective study consisted of cDNA or gDNA derived from T cells, B-cell-depleted T cells, or PBMCs. The repertoires were made available in a free public database intended to serve as a resource for research on the immune response to SARS-CoV-2. Where available, HLA class I and class II types were obtained from metadata supplied by the sample provider rather than from assay-based typing. Nearly every sample came with metadata listing a de-identified subject ID, COVID-19 status, age in years and sex. Subjects who had been exposed to COVID-19, were actively infected with it, or had recovered from it provided the deeply sampled blood TCRbeta repertoires that made up the dataset.

Participants in the prospective study were aged roughly 18 to 90 years, lived in 20 to 30 United States geographic areas, and enrolled through a virtual design. Cohort assignment in the prospective study relied on participant-reported clinical history from a screening survey and a study questionnaire. Recovered participants in ImmuneRACE Cohort 3 were defined as having two consecutive negative NP/OP PCR tests, clearance from a healthcare professional, or resolution of symptoms. Each participant in the prospective study had whole blood, serum and a nasopharyngeal or oropharyngeal swab collected by mobile phlebotomists. Participants in the prospective study had the option to provide additional blood draws and questionnaires over an approximately 2-month period. Prospective study blood samples were shipped either frozen or at room temperature before DNA extraction. Trimming removed 0 bases from V and 1 base from J; the gene matches leave 2 bases unexplained. Inclusive of the bounding cysteine and phenylalanine, the CDR3 is 16 residues long. The DNA shown is the 48-base CDR3, in frame from base 1. Via the germline V gene, CDR1 is SGHDT and CDR2 YYEEEE.

TCRbeta CDR3 regions were amplified from genomic DNA by means of the immunoSEQ Assay, a bias-controlled multiplex PCR. From the authors' description of their analysis: The number of nucleated cells in each sample was estimated from the amplification of reference gene primers within the assay. To quantify the absolute abundance of each unique TCRbeta CDR3 rearrangement, sequence reads were collapsed and filtered. For each sample, productive Simpson clonality was calculated as the square root of Simpson's diversity index over productive rearrangements. TCRdb mirrors the immuneACCESS table, restricted to in-frame sequences. Some clones are absent from its copies; in checked studies, under half trace to an unresolved V gene, and the reason for the others is unknown. That table supplies the V and J calls and clone size; D and trimming were determined from the DNA. The sample includes 250,000 to 350,000 clones, with under 90% observed a single time. Jointly, the top ten make up less than 11% of the sample.

Broad study findings and their caveats: The quantity of clinical and demographic metadata differed by source and by participant and was supplied without curation.

This clonotype was sampled from a woman aged 18-29 years who had recovered from COVID-19. The chain was built from TRBV5-6 and TRBJ2-3; a stretch of 10 junction bases matches TRBD2. The specimen sequenced was PBMCs or T cells enriched from blood (not recorded which). The CDR3 has the sequence CASSLALAGGTDTQYF. In nucleotide form, the sequence is TGTGCCAGCAGCTTGGCGCTAGCGGGGGGCACAGATACGCAGTATTTT.